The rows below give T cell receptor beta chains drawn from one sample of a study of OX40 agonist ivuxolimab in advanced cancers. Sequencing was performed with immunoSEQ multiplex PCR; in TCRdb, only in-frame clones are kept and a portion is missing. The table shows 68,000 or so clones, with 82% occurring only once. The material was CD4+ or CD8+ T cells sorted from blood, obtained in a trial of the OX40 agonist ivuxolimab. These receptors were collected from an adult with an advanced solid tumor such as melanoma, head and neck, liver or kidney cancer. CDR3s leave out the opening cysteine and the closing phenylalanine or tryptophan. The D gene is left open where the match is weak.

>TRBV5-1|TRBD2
ASSLFSGAQETQY
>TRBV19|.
ASSPDRSSGNTIY
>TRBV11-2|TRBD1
ASSSGTGVVAYNEQF
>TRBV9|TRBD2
ASSTRGLAEKNEQF
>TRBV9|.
ASSVASGFRGTDTQY
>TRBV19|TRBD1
ASNNRDRVDTIY
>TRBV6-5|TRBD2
ASSYSLAGDSEQY
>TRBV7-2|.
ASSLGQGMGNPEAF
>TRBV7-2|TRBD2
ASSPPGGRSGADTQY
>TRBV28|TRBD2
ASISGGGETQY
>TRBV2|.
ASSVQGSSGDTQY
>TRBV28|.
ASYSDILHTDTQY
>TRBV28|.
ASSPPPGGLF
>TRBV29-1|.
SAGYTEAF
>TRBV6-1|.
ASREVLAKNIQY
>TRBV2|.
ASFGRTLLEGTQY
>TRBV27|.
ASSLSAGFFETQY
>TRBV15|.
ATSPMASVKETQY
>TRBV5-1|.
ASSPGTDIDTQY
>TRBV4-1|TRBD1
ASSQVRTGKTYEQY
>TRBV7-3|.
ASSDPRGPGELF
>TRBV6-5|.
ASSSVTGVNTEAF
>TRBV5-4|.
ASSLAPTSLGYGYT
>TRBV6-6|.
ASSYGGAGQPQH
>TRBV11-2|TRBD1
ASSLPGQPNEKLF
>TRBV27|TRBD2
ASSLWGGMLDEQF
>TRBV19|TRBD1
ASRRKDRKNTEAF
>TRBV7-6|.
ASSRQGGVEQF
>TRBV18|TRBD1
ASSPQQGALSTDTQY
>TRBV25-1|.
ASSDPGEGREKLF
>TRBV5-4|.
ASSTSGILQITDTQY
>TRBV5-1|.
ASSSGLGYYNSPLH
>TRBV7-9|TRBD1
ASSTSGGHEQF
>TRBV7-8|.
ASSLAQGMETQY
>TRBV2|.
ASSWPGVAEYQETQY
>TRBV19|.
ASISGGIAEAF
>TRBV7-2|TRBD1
ASSPPGQGDGGYT
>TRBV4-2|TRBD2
ASSQDPGGGDTDTQY
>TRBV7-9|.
ASSPRTAQETQY